The 18 T cell receptor beta chains in this list originate from one sample, sequenced in a study of cytomegalovirus exposure and HLA in healthy donors. Sequencing was performed with immunoSEQ multiplex PCR; in TCRdb, only in-frame clones are kept and a portion is missing. The data contain roughly 150,000 clones, roughly 96% of them seen just once; the ten biggest clones take up under 0.9%. Specimen: PBMCs. The receptors come from a woman aged 18-35 years in good health and CMV-seronegative.

The chain carries TRBV6-5 and TRBJ2-7; 9 nucleotides align to TRBD1. The V gene end was trimmed by 4 bases and the J gene end by 1 base; junction bases not matched to a gene: 5. The CDR3 totals 15 residues. Looked up from germline, CDR1 is MNHEY and CDR2 is SVGAGI. Here the CDR3 reads CASSSGTGNSYEQYF. DNA of the CDR3: TGTGCCAGCAGTTCCGGGACAGGGAATTCCTACGAGCAGTACTTC.

This chain joins TRBV6-5 and TRBJ2-6; D remains ambiguous. CDR3 length equals 14 residues. Germline V CDR1 and CDR2: MNHEY, SVGAGI. The V gene lost 3 bases and the J gene lost 1 base, with 4 bases spanning the gap. The CDR3 protein is CASSYSSGANVLTF. DNA of the CDR3: TGTGCCAGCAGTTATTCATCTGGGGCCAACGTCCTGACTTTC.

The V gene is TRBV30, the J gene TRBJ2-3, with TRBD2 matching 8 bases. J was trimmed by 2 bases and V by 4 bases; bases with no gene match: 11. The CDR3 contains 16 residues. The germline CDR1 and CDR2 sequences are GTSNPN and SVGIG (reference sequence). The CDR3, as DNA: TGTGCCTGGAAAGGGCGGGGGGCGAGTTCCACAGATACGCAGTATTTT. Amino acid sequence: CAWKGRGASSTDTQYF.

The chain carries TRBV4-3 and TRBJ2-7; the match to TRBD2 covers 8 bases. Germline-derived CDR1 and CDR2 are LGHNA and YSLEER. This CDR3 has 14 residues. V trimming: 3 bases; J trimming: 2 bases; junction bases outside the gene matches: 3. As DNA, the CDR3 is TGCGCCAGCAGCCAGTCGGGGGGGCCCTACGAGCAGTACTTC. It specifies CASSQSGGPYEQYF.

The rearrangement joins TRBV11-2 to TRBJ2-7; a weak D match, TRBD2 (6 bases). CDR3 size: 18 residues. Germline CDR1 is SGHAT and CDR2 is FQNNGV. V was shortened by 2 bases and J by 6 bases, with 26 bases between the two germline ends. CDR3 loop: CASSLRLGGDLGASEQYF. Written as DNA, the CDR3 is TGTGCCAGCAGCTTAAGGCTCGGAGGGGACCTTGGAGCATCCGAGCAGTACTTC.

This chain connects TRBV6-1 to TRBJ2-3; 9 bases are a match to TRBD1. The V and J ends lost 6 bases and 5 bases, in that order; junction bases with no gene match: 6. CDR1 and CDR2 (germline): MNHNS, SASEGT. CDR3 length: 14 amino acids. CDR3 nucleotides: TGTGCCAGCAGAACGACAGGGGGACTAGATACGCAGTATTTT. This sequence encodes CASRTTGGLDTQYF.

The chain combines TRBV30 with TRBJ1-5; the D gene is possibly TRBD1 (5 bases). The CDR3 sequence is 19 residues long. Germline CDR1 GTSNPN, CDR2 SVGIG (reference sequence). Trimming removed 3 bases at V and 1 base at J, with 25 bases between. CDR3 sequence (DNA): TGTGCCTGGAGCGCGGGACGCCGCCTGATCGGGATGAGCAATCAGCCCCAGCATTTT. The encoded protein is CAWSAGRRLIGMSNQPQHF. The full variable domain, completed using reference TRBV30 and TRBJ1-5, is SQTIHQWPATLVQPVGSPLSLECTVEGTSNPNLYWYRQAAGRGLQLLFYSVGIGQISSEVPQNLSASRPQDRQFILSSKKLLLSDSGFYLCAWSAGRRLIGMSNQPQHFGDGTRLSIL.

The chain uses TRBV29-1 and TRBJ1-2; 8 bases fit TRBD1. Germline-derived CDR1 and CDR2 are SQVTM and ANQGSEA. V dropped 6 bases and J dropped 5; count of bases not matched to a gene: 11. This CDR3 is built from 14 residues. This CDR3 reads CSVHLGQANYGYTF. The DNA of the CDR3 is TGCAGCGTCCACCTGGGACAGGCCAATTATGGCTACACCTTC.

This clone was seen a handful of times. V is TRBV6-5 and J is TRBJ1-2; D perhaps matches TRBD1 (6 bases). The germline CDR1 and CDR2 sequences are MNHEY and SVGAGI. This CDR3 contains 15 residues. V was pared by 8 bases and J by 2 bases, with 18 bases between. Here the CDR3 reads CASGGRGGANYGYTF. In DNA form, the CDR3 reads TGTGCCAGCGGAGGGAGGGGGGGCGCGAACTATGGCTACACCTTC.

The chain carries TRBV5-4 and TRBJ2-3; D gene ambiguous. The CDR3 extends over 13 amino acids. Trimming pared 1 base from V and 0 bases from J, leaving 3 bases between. Looked up from germline, CDR1 is SGHNT and CDR2 is YYREEE (reference sequence). CDR3 sequence: CASSLSSTDTQYF. CDR3 nucleotides: TGTGCCAGCAGCTTGTCGAGCACAGATACGCAGTATTTT.

This clone was picked up one time. The CDR3 sequence is CASSEGSYNEQFF. The CDR3, as DNA: TGTGCCAGCAGCGAGGGAAGCTACAATGAGCAGTTCTTC. This rearrangement joins TRBV14 to TRBJ2-1; D may be TRBD2 (5 bases). This CDR3 comprises 13 residues. CDR1 SGHDN and CDR2 FVKESK come from the germline V gene. V was pared by 5 bases and J by 3 bases, with 8 bases between.

This chain connects TRBV9 to TRBJ2-2, with TRBD2 matching over 12 bases. Germline lookup yields CDR1 SGDLS and CDR2 YYNGEE. This CDR3 comprises 18 residues. The junction had 14 bases not matched to a gene; V was cut back by 5 bases and J by 6 bases. The DNA of the CDR3 is TGTGCCAGCAGTGGGTGGGGAACTAGCGGGGGGCCGGCCGGGGAGCTGTTTTTT. Translation: CASSGWGTSGGPAGELFF.

The V gene is TRBV27, the J gene TRBJ1-2, with D hard to call. The germline V gene has CDR1 MNHEY and CDR2 SMNVEV (reference sequence). V was shortened by 0 bases and J by 0 bases, with 5 bases between the two germline ends. The CDR3 runs to 14 residues. The CDR3 is CASSLSPSNYGYTF. Written as DNA, the CDR3 is TGTGCCAGCAGTTTATCTCCCTCTAACTATGGCTACACCTTC.

The rearrangement joins TRBV19 to TRBJ1-2; TRBD1 agrees at 8 bases. Germline assignment: CDR1 LNHDA and CDR2 SQIVND (reference sequence). This CDR3 spans 15 amino acids. Germline trimming cut 1 base from V and 8 bases from J; bases unmatched to any gene: 9. CDR3 region: CASSIVSRGRGGYTF. As DNA, the CDR3 is TGTGCCAGTAGTATAGTATCCAGGGGGCGTGGAGGCTACACCTTC.

V and J are TRBV14 and TRBJ1-1; D is unresolved. This CDR3 is 13 amino acids long. Germline CDR1 and CDR2: SGHDN and FVKESK. Trimming pared 3 bases from V and 8 bases from J, leaving 13 bases between. The CDR3 DNA follows: TGTGCCAGCAGCCAGCTTCCGAGGTCCGAAGCTTTCTTT. Translating it yields CASSQLPRSEAFF. Using reference TRBV14 and TRBJ1-1 for the parts outside the CDR3, the full variable domain is EAGVTQFPSHSVIEKGQTVTLRCDPISGHDNLYWYRRVMGKEIKFLLHFVKESKQDESGMPNNRFLAERTGGTYSTLKVQPAELEDSGVYFCASSQLPRSEAFFGQGTRLTVV.

V and J are TRBV4-3 and TRBJ2-7, with 7 bases fitting TRBD1. Germline assignment: CDR1 LGHNA and CDR2 YSLEER. The CDR3 extends over 15 amino acids. Germline trimming cut 2 bases from V and 0 bases from J; bases unmatched to any gene: 4. The CDR3 loop reads CASSQTDRLSYEQYF. The CDR3 DNA reads as TGCGCCAGCAGCCAAACGGACAGGCTCTCCTACGAGCAGTACTTC.

The chain combines TRBV5-1 with TRBJ1-1, with D unclear. Germline values: CDR1 SGHRS, CDR2 YFSETQ. V was clipped by 4 bases and J by 0 bases, with 4 bases between them. This CDR3 is 12 amino acids long. The CDR3 DNA reads as TGCGCCAGCAGCAATATGAACACTGAAGCTTTCTTT. It codes for CASSNMNTEAFF. The complete variable domain, with remaining parts taken from reference TRBV5-1 and TRBJ1-1, reads KAGVTQTPRYLIKTRGQQVTLSCSPISGHRSVSWYQQTPGQGLQFLFEYFSETQRNKGNFPGRFSGRQFSNSRSEMNVSTLELGDSALYLCASSNMNTEAFFGQGTRLTVV.

This chain links TRBV12-5 with TRBJ1-5; D not certain. Trimming shortened V by 6 bases and J by 5 bases, and 11 bases separated the two germline ends. The CDR3 has 13 residues. CDR1 LGHNT and CDR2 FRNRAP come from the germline V gene. The CDR3 loop reads CASGGIGDQPQHF. CDR3 in DNA: TGTGCTAGTGGAGGGATCGGGGATCAGCCCCAGCATTTT.